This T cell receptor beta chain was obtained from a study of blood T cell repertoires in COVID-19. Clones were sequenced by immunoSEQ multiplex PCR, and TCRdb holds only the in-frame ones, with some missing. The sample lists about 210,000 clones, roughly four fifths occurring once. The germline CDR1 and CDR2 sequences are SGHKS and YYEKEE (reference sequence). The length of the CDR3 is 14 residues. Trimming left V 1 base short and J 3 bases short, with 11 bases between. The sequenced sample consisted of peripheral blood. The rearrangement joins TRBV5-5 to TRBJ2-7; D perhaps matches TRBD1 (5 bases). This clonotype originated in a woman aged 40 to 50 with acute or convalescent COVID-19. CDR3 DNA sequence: TGTGCCAGCAGCTTGTCAGACAGCCTCTACGAGCAGTACTTC. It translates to CASSLSDSLYEQYF.